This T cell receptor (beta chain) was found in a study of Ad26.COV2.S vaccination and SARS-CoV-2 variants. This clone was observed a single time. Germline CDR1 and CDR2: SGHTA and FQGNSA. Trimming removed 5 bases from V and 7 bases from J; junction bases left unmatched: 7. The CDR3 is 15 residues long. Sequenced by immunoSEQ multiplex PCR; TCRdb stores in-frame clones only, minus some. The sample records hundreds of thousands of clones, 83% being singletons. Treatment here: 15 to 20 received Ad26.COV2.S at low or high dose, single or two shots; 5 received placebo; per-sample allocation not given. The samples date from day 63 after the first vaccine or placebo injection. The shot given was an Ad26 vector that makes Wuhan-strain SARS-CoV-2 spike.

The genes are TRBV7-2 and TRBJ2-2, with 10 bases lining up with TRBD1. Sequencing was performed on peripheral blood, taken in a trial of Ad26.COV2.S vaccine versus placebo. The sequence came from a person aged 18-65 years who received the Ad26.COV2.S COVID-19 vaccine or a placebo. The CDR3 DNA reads TGTGCCAGCAGCCCTAGGACAGGGGGGGTCGGGGAGCTGTTTTTT. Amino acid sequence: CASSPRTGGVGELFF.